A selection of T cell receptor beta chains follows, all from one sample in a study of radiotherapy plus CTLA-4 blockade in lung cancer. The method was immunoSEQ multiplex PCR; TCRdb's version includes in-frame clones alone and lacks a portion of them. Among 80,000 to 95,000 clones, roughly 80% were seen once, and the ten largest hold about a quarter. The sample in question was peripheral blood, obtained from a patient treated with radiotherapy plus ipilimumab. These receptors came from a human donor with non-small cell lung cancer that progressed on radiotherapy plus ipilimumab. The CDR3 runs from the conserved cysteine through the conserved F or W. The D gene is left open where the match is weak. Clone size, where shown, is once, few, many, or a class for clones that have expanded.

V gene	J gene	D gene	clone size	CDR3 protein	CDR3 DNA
TRBV18	TRBJ1-1	-	-	CASSPSGTRVGAFF	TGTGCCAGCTCACCAAGCGGTACCCGGGTTGGAGCTTTCTTT
TRBV30	TRBJ2-5	-	-	CACLGLGTQYF	TGTGCCTGCCTAGGGCTGGGGACCCAGTACTTC
TRBV28	TRBJ1-1	-	few	CASGEGVMNTEAFF	TGTGCCAGCGGGGAAGGAGTGATGAACACTGAAGCTTTCTTT
TRBV7-8	TRBJ2-1	TRBD2	-	CASSLAGLAGDEQFF	TGTGCCAGCAGCTTAGCGGGACTAGCGGGAGACGAGCAGTTCTTC
TRBV5-3	TRBJ2-1	TRBD2	once	CARSSLGTRGYNEQFF	TGTGCCAGAAGCTCCTTAGGGACTAGAGGCTACAATGAGCAGTTCTTC
TRBV6-5	TRBJ2-2	TRBD1	-	CASRTYRGTGELFF	TGTGCCAGCAGGACGTACAGGGGCACCGGGGAGCTGTTTTTT
TRBV10-3	TRBJ2-2	TRBD1	-	CAIRLTGKGTGELFF	TGTGCCATCAGATTGACAGGGAAAGGCACCGGGGAGCTGTTTTTT
TRBV5-1	TRBJ2-5	TRBD1	-	CASSFHQQGKETQYF	TGCGCCAGCAGCTTCCACCAACAGGGGAAAGAGACCCAGTACTTC
TRBV2	TRBJ1-4	-	-	CASSERGTLRDEKLFF	TGTGCCAGCAGTGAAAGGGGGACCTTACGAGATGAAAAACTGTTTTTT
TRBV6-6	TRBJ2-2	TRBD1	-	CASSQHRGGTGELFF	TGTGCCAGCAGTCAACACAGGGGTGGAACCGGGGAGCTGTTTTTT
TRBV5-6	TRBJ1-1	-	few	CASSLGSRGALNTEAFF	TGTGCCAGCAGCTTGGGGAGCAGGGGCGCACTGAACACTGAAGCTTTCTTT
TRBV7-9	TRBJ1-1	TRBD1	few	CASSGPGQVNTEAFF	TGTGCCAGCAGCGGACCGGGACAGGTGAACACTGAAGCTTTCTTT
TRBV5-6	TRBJ2-5	-	-	CASSPGTLRETQYF	TGTGCCAGCAGCCCCGGGACCCTCCGGGAGACCCAGTACTTC
TRBV5-6	TRBJ2-7	-	-	CASSFGGEQYF	TGTGCCAGCAGCTTTGGGGGCGAGCAGTACTTC
TRBV19	TRBJ1-2	-	-	CASSTRDGYGYTF	TGTGCCAGTAGTACCAGGGACGGCTATGGCTACACCTTC
TRBV11-2	TRBJ2-5	TRBD2	-	CASSLVAGFGGETQYF	TGTGCCAGCAGCTTAGTGGCCGGGTTCGGGGGGGAGACCCAGTACTTC
TRBV10-2	TRBJ1-5	-	-	CASSESVLGIGNQPQHF	TGCGCCAGCAGTGAGTCGGTTTTGGGAATCGGCAATCAGCCCCAGCATTTT
TRBV28	TRBJ1-1	TRBD1	-	CASSLSRQGASLTEAFF	TGTGCCAGCAGTTTATCCCGACAGGGGGCTTCATTGACTGAAGCTTTCTTT
TRBV9	TRBJ1-4	-	-	CASSVAGLSNEKLFF	TGTGCCAGCAGCGTAGCGGGACTGAGTAATGAAAAACTGTTTTTT
TRBV27	TRBJ1-2	-	-	CASSSISAGVYGYTF	TGTGCCAGCAGTTCTATATCGGCGGGTGTTTATGGCTACACCTTC
TRBV18	TRBJ1-1	-	-	CASSLRTSLNTEAFF	TGTGCCAGCTCACTCAGGACATCATTGAACACTGAAGCTTTCTTT
TRBV5-1	TRBJ2-2	TRBD1	-	CATKSGGATTGELFF	TGCGCCACCAAATCAGGGGGCGCTACCACCGGGGAGCTGTTTTTT
TRBV27	TRBJ1-4	-	once	CASSRIGAANEKLFF	TGTGCCAGCAGTCGTATAGGGGCGGCTAATGAAAAACTGTTTTTT
TRBV5-1	TRBJ1-4	TRBD1	-	CASSSGTTGGWEKLFF	TGCGCCAGCAGCTCCGGAACCACAGGGGGCTGGGAAAAACTGTTTTTT
TRBV27	TRBJ1-1	-	once	CASSRRGTEAFF	TGTGCCAGCAGTCGCCGGGGTACTGAAGCTTTCTTT
TRBV19	TRBJ1-4	-	once	CASRPGGSNEKLFF	TGTGCCAGTAGACCAGGAGGATCTAATGAAAAACTGTTTTTT
TRBV11-2	TRBJ1-6	-	-	CASSFGDSPLHF	TGTGCCAGCAGCTTCGGGGATTCACCCCTCCACTTT
TRBV7-9	TRBJ2-1	-	-	CASSLSGSAADEQFF	TGTGCCAGCAGCTTGTCCGGGAGCGCCGCCGATGAGCAGTTCTTC
TRBV9	TRBJ2-5	TRBD2	-	CASSVGGSGSETQYF	TGTGCCAGCAGCGTCGGGGGTAGCGGGAGTGAGACCCAGTACTTC
TRBV7-9	TRBJ2-1	TRBD2	-	CASSSLLAGGPNEQFF	TGTGCCAGCAGCTCGTTACTAGCGGGAGGGCCGAATGAGCAGTTCTTC
TRBV30	TRBJ1-4	-	-	CAWSVAGAGEKLFF	TGTGCCTGGAGTGTAGCCGGGGCTGGAGAAAAACTGTTTTTT
TRBV7-9	TRBJ1-2	-	-	CASSLARGTSYGYTF	TGTGCCAGCAGCTTAGCTCGAGGGACCAGCTATGGCTACACCTTC
TRBV19	TRBJ1-4	TRBD1	once	CASSPWTGTEKLFF	TGTGCCAGCAGCCCCTGGACAGGCACTGAAAAACTGTTTTTT
TRBV2	TRBJ1-1	TRBD1	-	CASSERSARTGSGFTEAFF	TGTGCCAGCAGTGAAAGGTCAGCGAGGACAGGGAGTGGGTTCACTGAAGCTTTCTTT